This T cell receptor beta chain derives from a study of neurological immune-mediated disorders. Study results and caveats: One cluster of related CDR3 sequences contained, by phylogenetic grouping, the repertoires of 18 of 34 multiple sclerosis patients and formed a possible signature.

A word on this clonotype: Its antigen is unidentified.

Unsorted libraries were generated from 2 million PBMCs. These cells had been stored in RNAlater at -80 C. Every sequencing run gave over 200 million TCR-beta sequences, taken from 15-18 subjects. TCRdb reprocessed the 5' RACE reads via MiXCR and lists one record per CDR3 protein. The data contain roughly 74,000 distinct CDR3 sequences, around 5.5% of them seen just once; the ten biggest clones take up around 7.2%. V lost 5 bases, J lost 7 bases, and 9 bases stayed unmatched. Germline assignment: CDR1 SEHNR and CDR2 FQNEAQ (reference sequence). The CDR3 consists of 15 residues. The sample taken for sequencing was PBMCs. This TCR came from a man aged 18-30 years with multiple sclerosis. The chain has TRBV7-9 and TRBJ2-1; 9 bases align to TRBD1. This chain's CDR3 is CASSKAGTGSNEQFF. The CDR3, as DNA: TGTGCCAGCAGCAAGGCCGGGACAGGGTCAAATGAGCAGTTCTTC. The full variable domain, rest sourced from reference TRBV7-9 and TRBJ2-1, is DTGVSQNPRHKITKRGQNVTFRCDPISEHNRLYWYRQTLGQGPEFLTYFQNEAQLEKSRLLSDRFSAERPKGSFSTLEIQRTEQGDSAMYLCASSKAGTGSNEQFFGPGTRLTVL.